This is a list of T cell receptor beta chains from one sample in a study of glioma-infiltrating T cells after dendritic cell vaccination. Some clones are missing from TCRdb's copy, which holds only in-frame ones; the method was immunoSEQ multiplex PCR. Of tens of thousands of clones listed, around 90% are singletons. Here the sequenced sample was blood, taken after dendritic cell vaccination. Source of these receptors: a human donor with glioblastoma. The conserved cysteine and the conserved F or W are not part of the CDR3 here.

TRBJ2-7 | TRBV6-6 | ASTTADRVGVEQY
TRBJ2-4 | TRBV6-6 | ASSYGAGRTNIQY
TRBJ2-5 | TRBV18 | ASSSGLAGGANQETQY
TRBJ2-5 | TRBV11-1 | ASSLRTGGPETQY
TRBJ1-4 | TRBV4-2 | ASSQVTGDNEKLF
TRBJ2-3 | TRBV10-3 | AIRSLASTDTQY
TRBJ1-2 | TRBV14 | ASSQVRSGLESYT
TRBJ2-7 | TRBV18 | ASSNGYEQY
TRBJ1-3 | TRBV5-1 | ASSVGSSGNTIY
TRBJ1-3 | TRBV5-1 | ASSRGGSGNTIY
TRBJ2-7 | TRBV5-1 | ASSLGDIYEQY
TRBJ2-1 | TRBV7-2 | ASSLQGIDNEQF
TRBJ1-1 | TRBV7-3 | ASSLDRNTEAF
TRBJ2-5 | TRBV18 | ASSQGVQETQY
TRBJ2-5 | TRBV29-1 | SVVGLQETQY
TRBJ1-2 | TRBV10-3 | AVGGGHGYT
TRBJ2-3 | TRBV2 | ASRSGGDLTDTQY
TRBJ1-5 | TRBV2 | ASVPSSNQPQH
TRBJ2-1 | TRBV19 | ASSAQQAAAEF
TRBJ2-7 | TRBV27 | ASSLREGGNTYEQY
TRBJ2-1 | TRBV11-2 | ASSPRAGQGDNEQF
TRBJ1-2 | TRBV7-9 | ASSIEPGQGYT